A selection of T cell receptor beta chains follows, all from one sample in a study of regulatory T cells in long-lasting Graves disease. TCRdb re-analysed the multiplex PCR reads in MiXCR, keeping a single row per CDR3 protein. The sample consists of about 440,000 distinct CDR3 sequences, about a sixth of them appearing once. This same sample was also taken into another study, of T cells in Graves' hyperthyroidism and ophthalmopathy.

Sequenced here: peripheral blood mononuclear cells (PBMCs), sampled at new diagnosis, from a patient treated with antithyroid drugs. The receptors come from a woman aged 18-35 years with Graves disease. The CDR3 runs from the conserved cysteine through the conserved F or W. The D gene is left open where the match is weak. Clone size, where shown, is once, few, many, or a class for clones that have expanded.

clone size: .
D gene: .
J gene: TRBJ2-7
V gene: TRBV18
CDR3 protein: CASSPLLAPVEQYF
CDR3 DNA: TGTGCCAGCTCACCACTTCTAGCACCGGTCGAGCAGTACTTC

clone size: few
D gene: TRBD1
J gene: TRBJ2-7
V gene: TRBV6-2/TRBV6-3
CDR3 protein: CASNDRGIYEQYF
CDR3 DNA: TGTGCCAGCAACGACAGGGGTATCTACGAGCAGTACTTC

clone size: .
D gene: .
J gene: TRBJ1-3
V gene: TRBV11-3
CDR3 protein: CASSLDLMIGNTIYF
CDR3 DNA: TGTGCCAGCAGCTTAGATCTGATGATCGGAAACACCATATATTTT

clone size: few
D gene: .
J gene: TRBJ2-7
V gene: TRBV28
CDR3 protein: CASSLSLDITYEQYF
CDR3 DNA: TGTGCCAGCAGTTTATCCCTGGACATTACCTACGAGCAGTACTTC

clone size: .
D gene: .
J gene: TRBJ2-5
V gene: TRBV15
CDR3 protein: CATSRANPQETQYF
CDR3 DNA: TGTGCCACCAGCAGAGCGAATCCCCAAGAGACCCAGTACTTC

clone size: once
D gene: .
J gene: TRBJ1-1
V gene: TRBV12-3/TRBV12-4
CDR3 protein: CASTSPVQNTEAFF
CDR3 DNA: TGTGCCAGCACCAGCCCCGTTCAGAACACTGAAGCTTTCTTT

clone size: few
D gene: TRBD1
J gene: TRBJ1-2
V gene: TRBV5-1
CDR3 protein: CASSLRTGTGPSFNYGYTF
CDR3 DNA: TGCGCCAGCAGCTTGAGGACCGGGACAGGGCCTTCTTTTAACTATGGCTACACCTTC

clone size: .
D gene: .
J gene: TRBJ1-1
V gene: TRBV3-1
CDR3 protein: CASSPGWEGSEAFF
CDR3 DNA: TGTGCCAGCAGCCCCGGCTGGGAGGGGTCTGAAGCTTTCTTT

clone size: many
D gene: .
J gene: TRBJ2-2
V gene: TRBV9
CDR3 protein: CASSVEQGPRGELFF
CDR3 DNA: TGTGCCAGCAGCGTAGAACAAGGCCCGCGCGGGGAGCTGTTTTTT

clone size: .
D gene: .
J gene: TRBJ2-3
V gene: TRBV6-1
CDR3 protein: CASRTSGGTDTQYF
CDR3 DNA: TGTGCCAGCCGCACTTCTGGGGGGACAGATACGCAGTATTTT

clone size: few
D gene: TRBD2
J gene: TRBJ2-5
V gene: TRBV24-1
CDR3 protein: CATSETGLAGGLQETQYF
CDR3 DNA: TGTGCCACCAGTGAAACGGGACTAGCGGGAGGTCTTCAAGAGACCCAGTACTTC

clone size: .
D gene: TRBD1
J gene: TRBJ2-5
V gene: TRBV5-1
CDR3 protein: CASSPGLRQGEETQYF
CDR3 DNA: TGCGCCAGCAGCCCCGGGCTTCGACAGGGGGAAGAGACCCAGTACTTC

clone size: many
D gene: .
J gene: TRBJ1-1
V gene: TRBV10-3
CDR3 protein: CAIRTGNTEAFF
CDR3 DNA: TGTGCCATCAGGACAGGGAACACTGAAGCTTTCTTT

clone size: few
D gene: .
J gene: TRBJ2-4
V gene: TRBV7-9
CDR3 protein: CASSTLETSPSRQSNIQYF
CDR3 DNA: TGTGCCAGCAGTACTCTCGAGACATCCCCATCGCGGCAATCAAACATTCAGTACTTC

clone size: .
D gene: .
J gene: TRBJ2-1
V gene: TRBV9
CDR3 protein: CAGSVDFGVGGSYNEQFF
CDR3 DNA: TGTGCCGGCAGCGTAGACTTCGGTGTGGGAGGCTCCTACAATGAGCAGTTCTTC

clone size: .
D gene: TRBD2
J gene: TRBJ2-2
V gene: TRBV20-1
CDR3 protein: CSANHLAGGDTGELFF
CDR3 DNA: TGCAGTGCTAATCACTTAGCGGGAGGGGACACCGGGGAGCTGTTTTTT

clone size: few
D gene: TRBD2
J gene: TRBJ2-1
V gene: TRBV12-3/TRBV12-4
CDR3 protein: CASSFRLAGASSYNEQFF
CDR3 DNA: TGTGCCAGCAGTTTTCGACTAGCGGGCGCGAGCTCCTACAATGAGCAGTTCTTC

clone size: many
D gene: .
J gene: TRBJ1-1
V gene: TRBV13
CDR3 protein: CASSLLDEAFF
CDR3 DNA: TGTGCCAGCAGCCTACTAGATGAAGCTTTCTTT

clone size: few
D gene: .
J gene: TRBJ1-3
V gene: TRBV28
CDR3 protein: CASTYPGEKNTIYF
CDR3 DNA: TGTGCCAGCACCTATCCGGGGGAGAAAAACACCATATATTTT

clone size: .
D gene: .
J gene: TRBJ2-3
V gene: TRBV20-1
CDR3 protein: CSARESVSTDTQYF
CDR3 DNA: TGCAGTGCTAGAGAAAGCGTTAGCACAGATACGCAGTATTTT

clone size: many
D gene: TRBD2
J gene: TRBJ2-3
V gene: TRBV7-3
CDR3 protein: CASSLTGLAGDTQYF
CDR3 DNA: TGTGCCAGCAGCTTAACAGGACTAGCTGGAGATACGCAGTATTTT

clone size: many
D gene: .
J gene: TRBJ2-3
V gene: TRBV2
CDR3 protein: CASSEENPRLMTSSGDTQYF
CDR3 DNA: TGTGCCAGCAGTGAAGAAAATCCCAGGTTAATGACTAGTTCCGGAGATACGCAGTATTTT

clone size: many
D gene: TRBD1
J gene: TRBJ2-7
V gene: TRBV20-1
CDR3 protein: CSASRGQGIYEQYF
CDR3 DNA: TGCAGTGCCTCGAGGGGACAGGGAATCTACGAGCAGTACTTC

clone size: few
D gene: TRBD1
J gene: TRBJ2-5
V gene: TRBV2
CDR3 protein: CASRDRGWKETQYF
CDR3 DNA: TGTGCCAGCAGGGACAGGGGATGGAAAGAGACCCAGTACTTC

clone size: many
D gene: TRBD2
J gene: TRBJ2-1
V gene: TRBV3-1
CDR3 protein: CASSQIGGGPYNEQFF
CDR3 DNA: TGTGCCAGCAGCCAAATTGGGGGAGGGCCCTACAATGAGCAGTTCTTC

clone size: .
D gene: TRBD2
J gene: TRBJ2-1
V gene: TRBV11-2
CDR3 protein: CASTGTRTPNEQFF
CDR3 DNA: TGTGCCAGCACCGGGACTAGAACCCCCAATGAGCAGTTCTTC

clone size: .
D gene: .
J gene: TRBJ2-7
V gene: TRBV14
CDR3 protein: CASSPDPLHEQYF
CDR3 DNA: TGTGCCAGCAGCCCCGACCCCCTGCACGAGCAGTACTTC

clone size: many
D gene: TRBD2
J gene: TRBJ2-7
V gene: TRBV7-9
CDR3 protein: CASSDLAGTYEQYF
CDR3 DNA: TGTGCCAGCAGCGACCTAGCGGGGACTTACGAGCAGTACTTC

clone size: many
D gene: .
J gene: TRBJ2-7
V gene: TRBV18
CDR3 protein: CASSPRGAVYEQYF
CDR3 DNA: TGTGCCAGCTCACCAAGAGGGGCGGTATACGAGCAGTACTTC

clone size: many
D gene: .
J gene: TRBJ2-7
V gene: TRBV7-2
CDR3 protein: CASSLATGTGTYEQYF
CDR3 DNA: TGTGCCAGCAGCTTAGCGACCGGGACGGGGACCTACGAGCAGTACTTC

clone size: many
D gene: .
J gene: TRBJ2-1
V gene: TRBV7-9
CDR3 protein: CASSPLGSSYNEQFF
CDR3 DNA: TGTGCCAGCAGCCCCCTAGGGAGCTCCTACAATGAGCAGTTCTTC

clone size: many
D gene: .
J gene: TRBJ2-7
V gene: TRBV7-2
CDR3 protein: CASSPPGGYEQYF
CDR3 DNA: TGTGCCAGCAGCCCACCCGGGGGCTACGAGCAGTACTTC

clone size: .
D gene: TRBD2
J gene: TRBJ2-5
V gene: TRBV20-1
CDR3 protein: CSASPTSGRLETQYF
CDR3 DNA: TGCAGTGCTAGTCCAACTAGCGGGAGACTCGAGACCCAGTACTTC

clone size: many
D gene: .
J gene: TRBJ2-3
V gene: TRBV28
CDR3 protein: CASEDSRGTDTQYF
CDR3 DNA: TGTGCCAGTGAAGACTCGAGGGGCACAGATACGCAGTATTTT

clone size: few
D gene: .
J gene: TRBJ1-2
V gene: TRBV5-6
CDR3 protein: CASSLEPVYGYTF
CDR3 DNA: TGTGCCAGCAGCTTAGAACCGGTCTATGGCTACACCTTC

clone size: many
D gene: .
J gene: TRBJ2-1
V gene: TRBV7-8
CDR3 protein: CASRYAGNEQFF
CDR3 DNA: TGTGCCAGCAGGTATGCTGGCAATGAGCAGTTCTTC

clone size: .
D gene: .
J gene: TRBJ1-3
V gene: TRBV7-2
CDR3 protein: CASSFLGFSDSGNTIYF
CDR3 DNA: TGTGCCAGCAGCTTCTTGGGTTTCAGTGACTCTGGAAACACCATATATTTT

clone size: many
D gene: .
J gene: TRBJ2-5
V gene: TRBV6-1
CDR3 protein: CASSHLGSQEETQYF
CDR3 DNA: TGTGCCAGCAGCCACCTAGGGTCCCAAGAAGAGACCCAGTACTTC

clone size: few
D gene: .
J gene: TRBJ2-1
V gene: TRBV19
CDR3 protein: CASSIVLYNEQFF
CDR3 DNA: TGTGCCAGTAGTATTGTATTATACAATGAGCAGTTCTTC

clone size: .
D gene: .
J gene: TRBJ1-2
V gene: TRBV9
CDR3 protein: CASSVGGSRGYGYTF
CDR3 DNA: TGTGCCAGCAGCGTGGGGGGAAGTAGGGGCTATGGCTACACCTTC

clone size: few
D gene: TRBD1
J gene: TRBJ1-2
V gene: TRBV14
CDR3 protein: CASSHRTGGYGYTF
CDR3 DNA: TGTGCCAGCAGCCATAGGACAGGCGGATATGGCTACACCTTC

clone size: .
D gene: .
J gene: TRBJ1-5
V gene: TRBV27
CDR3 protein: CASSLVAGENQPQHF
CDR3 DNA: TGTGCCAGCAGTTTAGTTGCAGGGGAGAATCAGCCCCAGCATTTT

clone size: many
D gene: .
J gene: TRBJ1-3
V gene: TRBV28
CDR3 protein: CASSSRSGSGNTIYF
CDR3 DNA: TGTGCCAGCAGTTCCAGATCGGGGTCTGGAAACACCATATATTTT

clone size: many
D gene: .
J gene: TRBJ1-5
V gene: TRBV6-1
CDR3 protein: CASSEGRSNQPQHF
CDR3 DNA: TGTGCCAGCAGTGAAGGGCGTAGCAATCAGCCCCAGCATTTT

clone size: few
D gene: .
J gene: TRBJ1-1
V gene: TRBV20-1
CDR3 protein: CSAAGRTYTEAFF
CDR3 DNA: TGCAGTGCCGCGGGACGGACTTACACTGAAGCTTTCTTT

clone size: many
D gene: .
J gene: TRBJ1-1
V gene: TRBV11-2
CDR3 protein: CASSPGDGGTRTEAFF
CDR3 DNA: TGTGCCAGCAGCCCGGGGGACGGGGGCACGAGGACTGAAGCTTTCTTT

clone size: many
D gene: .
J gene: TRBJ2-7
V gene: TRBV11-2
CDR3 protein: CASSLVPGNPYEQYF
CDR3 DNA: TGTGCCAGCAGCTTAGTTCCAGGAAATCCCTACGAGCAGTACTTC

clone size: many
D gene: .
J gene: TRBJ1-5
V gene: TRBV28
CDR3 protein: CASSPRRGNLNQPQHF
CDR3 DNA: TGTGCCAGCAGTCCCCGAAGGGGGAACCTCAATCAGCCCCAGCATTTT

clone size: many
D gene: .
J gene: TRBJ2-1
V gene: TRBV28
CDR3 protein: CATRPDNYNEQFF
CDR3 DNA: TGTGCCACGCGCCCGGACAACTACAATGAGCAGTTCTTC

clone size: many
D gene: .
J gene: TRBJ1-1
V gene: TRBV14
CDR3 protein: CASSPDLLLNTEAFF
CDR3 DNA: TGTGCCAGCAGCCCGGACCTACTATTGAACACTGAAGCTTTCTTT

clone size: many
D gene: TRBD2
J gene: TRBJ2-7
V gene: TRBV29-1
CDR3 protein: CSVVVGGPQDEQYF
CDR3 DNA: TGCAGCGTTGTAGTGGGAGGGCCCCAGGACGAGCAGTACTTC

clone size: many
D gene: .
J gene: TRBJ2-3
V gene: TRBV27
CDR3 protein: CASSLGGGPDTQYF
CDR3 DNA: TGTGCCAGCAGTTTAGGGGGAGGACCAGATACGCAGTATTTT

clone size: many
D gene: .
J gene: TRBJ1-5
V gene: TRBV12-3/TRBV12-4
CDR3 protein: CASSLLGINQPQHF
CDR3 DNA: TGTGCCAGCAGTTTGCTTGGGATCAATCAGCCCCAGCATTTT

clone size: many
D gene: TRBD2
J gene: TRBJ2-5
V gene: TRBV29-1
CDR3 protein: CSVRSGSGIETQYF
CDR3 DNA: TGCAGCGTTCGTAGCGGGAGCGGGATTGAGACCCAGTACTTC